The subject of this entry is one T cell receptor (beta chain). Under the authors' procedure: It was from reference gene primer amplification that nucleated cell counts were estimated. TCRdb keeps only in-frame clones here, not all; method: immunoSEQ multiplex PCR. Clone size and V and J calls were adopted from that table, with D and trimming inferred from the DNA. Altogether about 180,000 clones are present, around 85% being singletons, with the ten largest covering more than 20%. V was pared by 3 bases and J by 10 bases, with 6 bases of the junction left unmatched. This CDR3 spans 13 amino acids. The sample belongs to a study of blood T cell repertoires in COVID-19. The overall study: Acute and convalescent COVID-19 specimens originated in the United States, Italy and Spain. PBMCs, B-cell-depleted T cells, or T cells provided the cDNA or gDNA that made up the material.

This chain connects TRBV12-3 or TRBV12-4 to TRBJ2-1; 7 nucleotides line up with TRBD1. The receptor was derived from an older man with active or convalescent COVID-19. The sample was peripheral blood. CDR3 amino acids: CASSFNRGLEQFF. The CDR3 nucleotides read TGTGCCAGCAGTTTTAACAGGGGCTTGGAGCAGTTCTTC.